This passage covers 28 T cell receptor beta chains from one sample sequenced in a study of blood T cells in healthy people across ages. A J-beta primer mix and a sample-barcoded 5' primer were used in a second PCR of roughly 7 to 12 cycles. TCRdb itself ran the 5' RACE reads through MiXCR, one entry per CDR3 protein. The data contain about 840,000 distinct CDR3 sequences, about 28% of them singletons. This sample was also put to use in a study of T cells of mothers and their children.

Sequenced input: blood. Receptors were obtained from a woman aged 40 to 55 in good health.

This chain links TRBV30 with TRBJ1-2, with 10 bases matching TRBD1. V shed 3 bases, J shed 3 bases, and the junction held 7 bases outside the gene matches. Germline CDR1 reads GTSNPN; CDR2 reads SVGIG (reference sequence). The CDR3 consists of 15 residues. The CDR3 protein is CAWRTIGQGDYGYTF. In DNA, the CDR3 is TGTGCCTGGAGGACCATCGGACAGGGGGACTATGGCTACACCTTC.

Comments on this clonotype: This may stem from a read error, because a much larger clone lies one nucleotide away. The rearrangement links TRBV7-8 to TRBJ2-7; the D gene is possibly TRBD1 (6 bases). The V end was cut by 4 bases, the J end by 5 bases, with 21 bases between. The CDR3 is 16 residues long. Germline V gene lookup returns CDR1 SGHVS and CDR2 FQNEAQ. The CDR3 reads CASSSTVSQGSDEQYF. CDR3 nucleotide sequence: TGTGCCAGCAGCTCGACGGTAAGCCAGGGGAGCGACGAGCAGTACTTC.

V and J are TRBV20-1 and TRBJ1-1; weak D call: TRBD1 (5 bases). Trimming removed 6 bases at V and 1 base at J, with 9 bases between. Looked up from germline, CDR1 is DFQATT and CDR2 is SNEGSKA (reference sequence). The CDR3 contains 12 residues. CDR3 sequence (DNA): TGCAGTGCCGTTCAGGGGAACACTGAAGCTTTCTTT. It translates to CSAVQGNTEAFF.

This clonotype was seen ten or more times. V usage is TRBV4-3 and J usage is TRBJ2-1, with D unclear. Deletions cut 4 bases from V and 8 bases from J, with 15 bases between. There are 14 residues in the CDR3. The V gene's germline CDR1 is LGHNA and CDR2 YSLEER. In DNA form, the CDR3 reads TGCGCCAGCAGCCCCAGTTTTAGGACGGATGAGCAGTTCTTC. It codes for CASSPSFRTDEQFF.

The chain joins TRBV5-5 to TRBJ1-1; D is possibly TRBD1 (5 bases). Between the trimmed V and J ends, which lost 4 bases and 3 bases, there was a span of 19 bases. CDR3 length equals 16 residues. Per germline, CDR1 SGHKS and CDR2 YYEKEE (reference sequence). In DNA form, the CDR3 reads TGTGCCAGCAGCGCCCGCGGGGCCCTAACCTACACTGAAGCTTTCTTT. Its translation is CASSARGALTYTEAFF.

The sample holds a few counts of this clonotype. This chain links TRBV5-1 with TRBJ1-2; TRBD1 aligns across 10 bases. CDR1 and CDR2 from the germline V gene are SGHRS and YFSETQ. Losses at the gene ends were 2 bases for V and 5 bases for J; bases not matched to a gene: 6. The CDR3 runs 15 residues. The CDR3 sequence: CASSFGQGGWYGYTF. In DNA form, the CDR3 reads TGCGCCAGCAGCTTTGGACAGGGGGGATGGTATGGCTACACCTTC. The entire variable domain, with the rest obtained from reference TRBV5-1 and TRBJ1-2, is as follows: KAGVTQTPRYLIKTRGQQVTLSCSPISGHRSVSWYQQTPGQGLQFLFEYFSETQRNKGNFPGRFSGRQFSNSRSEMNVSTLELGDSALYLCASSFGQGGWYGYTFGSGTRLTVV.

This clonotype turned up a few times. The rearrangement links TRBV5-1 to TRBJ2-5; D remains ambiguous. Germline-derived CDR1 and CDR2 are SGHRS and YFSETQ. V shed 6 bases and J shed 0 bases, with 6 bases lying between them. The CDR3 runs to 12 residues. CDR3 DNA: TGCGCCAGCAACTCGGACCAAGAGACCCAGTACTTC. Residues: CASNSDQETQYF.

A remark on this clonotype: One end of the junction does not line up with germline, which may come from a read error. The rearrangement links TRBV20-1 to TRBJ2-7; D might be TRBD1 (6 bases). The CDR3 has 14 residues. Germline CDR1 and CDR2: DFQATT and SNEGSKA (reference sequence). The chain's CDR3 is CSARVGTTSYEQYF. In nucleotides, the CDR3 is TGCAGTGCTAGAGTGGGGACAACTTCCTACGAACAGTACTTC.

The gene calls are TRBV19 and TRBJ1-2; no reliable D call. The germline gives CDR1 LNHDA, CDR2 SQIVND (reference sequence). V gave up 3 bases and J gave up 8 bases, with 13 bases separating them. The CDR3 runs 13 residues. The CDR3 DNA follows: TGTGCCAGTAGTATCACCGGCTATGGGGGCTACACCTTC. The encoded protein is CASSITGYGGYTF.

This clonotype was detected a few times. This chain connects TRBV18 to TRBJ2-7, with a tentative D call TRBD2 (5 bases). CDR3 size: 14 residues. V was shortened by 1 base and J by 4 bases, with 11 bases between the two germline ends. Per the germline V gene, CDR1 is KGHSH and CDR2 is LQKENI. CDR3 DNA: TGTGCCAGCTCACCACGTAGCGCCGGGTACGAGCAGTACTTC. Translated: CASSPRSAGYEQYF.

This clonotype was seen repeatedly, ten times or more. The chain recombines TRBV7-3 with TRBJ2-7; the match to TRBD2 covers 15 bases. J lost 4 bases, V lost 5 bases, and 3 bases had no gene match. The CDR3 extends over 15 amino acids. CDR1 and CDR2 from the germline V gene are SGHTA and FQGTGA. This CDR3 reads CASSRGLAGGYEQYF. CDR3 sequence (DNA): TGTGCCAGCAGCCGGGGACTAGCGGGGGGTTACGAGCAGTACTTC.

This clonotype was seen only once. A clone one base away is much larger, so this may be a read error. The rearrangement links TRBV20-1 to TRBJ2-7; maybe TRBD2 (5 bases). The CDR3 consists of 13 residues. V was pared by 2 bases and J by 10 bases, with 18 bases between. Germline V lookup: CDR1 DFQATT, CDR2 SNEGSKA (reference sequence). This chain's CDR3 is CSARSPTGDTQYF. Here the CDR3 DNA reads TGCAGTGCTAGATCCCCAACCGGGGATACCCAGTACTTC.

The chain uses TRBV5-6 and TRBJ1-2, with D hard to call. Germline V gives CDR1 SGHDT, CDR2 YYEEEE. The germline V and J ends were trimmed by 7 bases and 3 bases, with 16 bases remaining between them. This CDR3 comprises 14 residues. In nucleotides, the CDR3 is TGTGCCAGCGGCTCTGTCAAAGACGACTATGGCTACACCTTC. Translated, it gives CASGSVKDDYGYTF. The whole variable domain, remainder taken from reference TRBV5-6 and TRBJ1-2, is DAGVTQSPTHLIKTRGQQVTLRCSPKSGHDTVSWYQQALGQGPQFIFQYYEEEERQRGNFPDRFSGHQFPNYSSELNVNALLLGDSALYLCASGSVKDDYGYTFGSGTRLTVV.

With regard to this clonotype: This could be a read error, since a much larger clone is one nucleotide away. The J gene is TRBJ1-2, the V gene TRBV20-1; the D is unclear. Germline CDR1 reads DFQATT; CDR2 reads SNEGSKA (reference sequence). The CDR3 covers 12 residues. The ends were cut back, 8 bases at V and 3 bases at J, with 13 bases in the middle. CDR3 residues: CSCRRWDYGYTF. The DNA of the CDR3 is TGCAGTTGCAGGCGTTGGGACTATGGCTACACCTTC.

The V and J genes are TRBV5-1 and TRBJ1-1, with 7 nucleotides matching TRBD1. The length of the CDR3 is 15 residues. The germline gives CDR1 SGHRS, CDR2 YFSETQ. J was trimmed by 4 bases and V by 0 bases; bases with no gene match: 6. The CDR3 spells CASSLEGGAVTEAFF. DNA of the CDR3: TGCGCCAGCAGCTTGGAAGGGGGCGCGGTCACTGAAGCTTTCTTT.

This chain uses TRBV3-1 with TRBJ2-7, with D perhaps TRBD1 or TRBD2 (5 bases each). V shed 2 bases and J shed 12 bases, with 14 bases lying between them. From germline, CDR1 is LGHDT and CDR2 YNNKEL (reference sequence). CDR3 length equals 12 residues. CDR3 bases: TGTGCCAGCAGCCAAAGTGGTGGGGGTCCGTACTTC. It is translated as CASSQSGGGPYF.

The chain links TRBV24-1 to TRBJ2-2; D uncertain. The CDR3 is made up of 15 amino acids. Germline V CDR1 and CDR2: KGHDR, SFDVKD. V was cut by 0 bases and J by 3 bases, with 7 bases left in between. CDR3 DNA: TGTGCCACCAGTGATTTGTACCGAGACACCGGGGAGCTGTTTTTT. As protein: CATSDLYRDTGELFF.

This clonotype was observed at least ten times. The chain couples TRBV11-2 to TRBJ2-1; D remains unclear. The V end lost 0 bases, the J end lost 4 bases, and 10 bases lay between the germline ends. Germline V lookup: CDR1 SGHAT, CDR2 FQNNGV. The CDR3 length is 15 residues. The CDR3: CASSLEAQVYNEQFF. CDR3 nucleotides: TGTGCCAGCAGCTTAGAGGCCCAGGTATACAATGAGCAGTTCTTC.

CDR3 nucleotide sequence: TGCAGTGCTAGTACGCGGGTTTCCTACGAGCAGTACTTC. Translation gives CSASTRVSYEQYF. V usage is TRBV20-1 and J usage is TRBJ2-1; D perhaps matches TRBD2 (5 bases). The J call could be wrong; TRBJ2-7 is a better fit for the DNA end. Looked up from germline, CDR1 is DFQATT and CDR2 is SNEGSKA (reference sequence). The length of the CDR3 is 13 residues.

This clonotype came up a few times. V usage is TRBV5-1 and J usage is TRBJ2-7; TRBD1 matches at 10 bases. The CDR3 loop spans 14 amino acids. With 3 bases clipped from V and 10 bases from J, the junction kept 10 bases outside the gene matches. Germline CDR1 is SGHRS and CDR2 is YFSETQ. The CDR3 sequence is CASSSTGGGESQYF. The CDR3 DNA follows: TGCGCCAGCAGCTCGACAGGGGGCGGGGAGAGCCAGTACTTC.

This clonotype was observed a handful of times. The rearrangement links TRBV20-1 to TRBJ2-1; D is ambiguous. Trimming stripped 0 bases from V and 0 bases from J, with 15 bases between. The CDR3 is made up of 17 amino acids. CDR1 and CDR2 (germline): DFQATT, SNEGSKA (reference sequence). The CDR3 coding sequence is TGCAGTGCTAGAGATACGGGCGTAAGCTTCTCCTACAATGAGCAGTTCTTC. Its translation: CSARDTGVSFSYNEQFF.

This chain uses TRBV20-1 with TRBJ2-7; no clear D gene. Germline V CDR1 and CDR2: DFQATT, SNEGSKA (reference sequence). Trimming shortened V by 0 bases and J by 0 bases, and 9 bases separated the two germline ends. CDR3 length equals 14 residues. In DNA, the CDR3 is TGCAGTGCTAGAGAGGTCTCCAACTCCTACGAGCAGTACTTC. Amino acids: CSAREVSNSYEQYF.

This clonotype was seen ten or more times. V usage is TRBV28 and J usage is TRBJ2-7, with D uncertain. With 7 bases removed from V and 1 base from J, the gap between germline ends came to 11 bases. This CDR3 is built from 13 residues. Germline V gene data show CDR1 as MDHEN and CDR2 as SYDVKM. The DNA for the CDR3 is TGTGCCAGCACCGACTCATTATCCTACGAGCAGTACTTC. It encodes CASTDSLSYEQYF.

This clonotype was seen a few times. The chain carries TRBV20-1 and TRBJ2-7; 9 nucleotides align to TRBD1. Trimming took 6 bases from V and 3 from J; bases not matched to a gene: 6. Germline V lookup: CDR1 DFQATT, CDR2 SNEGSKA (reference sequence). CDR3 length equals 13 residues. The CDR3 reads CSAVPGQGYEQYF. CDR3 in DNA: TGCAGTGCAGTGCCGGGACAGGGCTACGAGCAGTACTTC.

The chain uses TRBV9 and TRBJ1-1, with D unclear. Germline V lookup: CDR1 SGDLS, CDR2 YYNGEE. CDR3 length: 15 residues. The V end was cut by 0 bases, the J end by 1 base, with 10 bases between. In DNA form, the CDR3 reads TGTGCCAGCAGCGTAGAGCTCGGGCCGAACACTGAAGCTTTCTTT. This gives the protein CASSVELGPNTEAFF.

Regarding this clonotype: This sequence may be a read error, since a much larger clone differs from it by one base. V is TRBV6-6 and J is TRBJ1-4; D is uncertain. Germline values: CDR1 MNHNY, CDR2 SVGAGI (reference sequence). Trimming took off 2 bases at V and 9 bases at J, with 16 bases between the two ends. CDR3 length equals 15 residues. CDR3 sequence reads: CASSYPERQNKKLFF. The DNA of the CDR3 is TGTGCCAGCAGTTACCCGGAGAGGCAGAATAAAAAACTGTTTTTT.

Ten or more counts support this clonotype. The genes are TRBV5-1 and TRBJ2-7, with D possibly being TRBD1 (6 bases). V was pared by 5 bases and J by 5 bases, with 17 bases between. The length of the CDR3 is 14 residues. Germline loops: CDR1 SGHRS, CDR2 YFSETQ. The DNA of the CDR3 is TGCGCCAGCAGGCTGGGGGCCGACGGGGACGAGCAGTACTTC. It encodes CASRLGADGDEQYF.

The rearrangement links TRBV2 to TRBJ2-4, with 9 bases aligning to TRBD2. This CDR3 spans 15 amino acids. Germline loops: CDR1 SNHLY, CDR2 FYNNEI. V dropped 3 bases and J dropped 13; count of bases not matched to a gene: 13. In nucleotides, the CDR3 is TGTGCCAGCAGTGATGAGCGGGGGGCCTACAATGAGCAGTACTTC. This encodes CASSDERGAYNEQYF.